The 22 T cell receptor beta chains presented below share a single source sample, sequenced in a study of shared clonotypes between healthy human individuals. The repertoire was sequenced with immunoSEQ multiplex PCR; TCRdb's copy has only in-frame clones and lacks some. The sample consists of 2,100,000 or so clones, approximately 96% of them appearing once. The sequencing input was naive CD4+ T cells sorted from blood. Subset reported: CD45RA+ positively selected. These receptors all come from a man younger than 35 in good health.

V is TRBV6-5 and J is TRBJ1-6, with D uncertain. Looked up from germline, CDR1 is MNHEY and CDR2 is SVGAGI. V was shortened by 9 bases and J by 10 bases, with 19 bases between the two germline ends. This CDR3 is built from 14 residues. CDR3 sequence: CASQAGSGNSPLHF. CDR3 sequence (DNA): TGTGCCAGTCAGGCTGGGTCGGGGAACTCACCCCTCCACTTT.

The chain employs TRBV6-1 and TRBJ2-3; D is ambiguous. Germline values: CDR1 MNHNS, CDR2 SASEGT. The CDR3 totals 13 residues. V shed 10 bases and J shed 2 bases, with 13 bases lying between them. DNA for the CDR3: TGTGCCATTCGGACGGATTACACAGATACGCAGTATTTT. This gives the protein CAIRTDYTDTQYF.

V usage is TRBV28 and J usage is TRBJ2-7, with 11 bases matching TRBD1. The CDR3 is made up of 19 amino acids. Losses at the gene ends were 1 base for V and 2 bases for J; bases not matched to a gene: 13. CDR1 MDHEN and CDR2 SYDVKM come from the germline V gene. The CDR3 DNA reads TGTGCCAGCAGTTTATCTTTGGACAGGGGGCGACTTAACACCTACGAGCAGTACTTC. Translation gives CASSLSLDRGRLNTYEQYF.

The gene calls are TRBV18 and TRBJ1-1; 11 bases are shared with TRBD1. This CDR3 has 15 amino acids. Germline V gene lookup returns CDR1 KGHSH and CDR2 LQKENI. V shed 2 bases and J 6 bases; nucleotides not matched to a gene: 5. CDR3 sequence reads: CASSPMGQGVAEAFF. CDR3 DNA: TGTGCCAGCTCACCAATGGGACAGGGGGTTGCTGAAGCTTTCTTT.

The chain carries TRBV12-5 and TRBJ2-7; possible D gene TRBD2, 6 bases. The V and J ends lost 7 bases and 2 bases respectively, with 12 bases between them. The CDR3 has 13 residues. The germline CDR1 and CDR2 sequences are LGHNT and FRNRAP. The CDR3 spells CASASGPPYEQYF. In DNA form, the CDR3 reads TGTGCTAGTGCAAGCGGGCCACCCTACGAGCAGTACTTC.

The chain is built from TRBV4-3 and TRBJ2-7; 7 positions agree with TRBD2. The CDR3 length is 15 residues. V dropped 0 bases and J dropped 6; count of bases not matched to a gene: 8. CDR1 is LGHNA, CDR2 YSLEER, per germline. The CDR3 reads CASSQDRDYIGEQYF. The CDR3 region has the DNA TGCGCCAGCAGCCAAGACCGGGACTATATCGGCGAGCAGTACTTC.

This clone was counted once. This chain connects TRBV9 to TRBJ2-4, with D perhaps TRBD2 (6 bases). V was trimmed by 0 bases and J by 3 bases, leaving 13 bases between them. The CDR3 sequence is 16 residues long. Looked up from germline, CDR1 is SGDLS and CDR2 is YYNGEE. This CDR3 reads CASSVDGGSGKNIQYF. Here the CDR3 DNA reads TGTGCCAGCAGCGTAGATGGGGGGTCAGGCAAAAACATTCAGTACTTC.

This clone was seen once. The DNA of the CDR3 is TGTGCCAGCAGCCTGGGGACCTTGAACACTGAAGCTTTCTTT. Amino acids: CASSLGTLNTEAFF. The V call is TRBV7-2, the J call TRBJ1-1, with D perhaps matching TRBD1 (5 bases). There are 14 residues in the CDR3. V lost 5 bases and J 0 bases, leaving 10 bases between the germline ends. Germline lookup yields CDR1 SGHTA and CDR2 FQGNSA.

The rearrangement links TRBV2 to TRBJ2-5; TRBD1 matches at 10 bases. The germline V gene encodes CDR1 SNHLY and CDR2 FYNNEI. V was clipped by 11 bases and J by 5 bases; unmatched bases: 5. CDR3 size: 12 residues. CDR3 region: CAWTGGGETQYF. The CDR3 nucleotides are TGTGCCTGGACAGGGGGTGGGGAGACCCAGTACTTC. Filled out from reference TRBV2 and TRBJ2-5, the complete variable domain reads EPEVTQTPSHQVTQMGQEVILRCVPISNHLYFYWYRQILGQKVEFLVSFYNNEISEKSEIFDDQFSVERPDGSNFTLKIRSTKLEDSAMYFCAWTGGGETQYFGPGTRLLVL.

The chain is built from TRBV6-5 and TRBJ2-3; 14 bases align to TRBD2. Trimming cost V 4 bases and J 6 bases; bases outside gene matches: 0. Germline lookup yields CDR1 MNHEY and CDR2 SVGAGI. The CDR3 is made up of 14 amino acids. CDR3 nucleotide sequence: TGTGCCAGCAGTTGGACTAGCGGGAGGGATACGCAGTATTTT. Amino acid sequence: CASSWTSGRDTQYF.

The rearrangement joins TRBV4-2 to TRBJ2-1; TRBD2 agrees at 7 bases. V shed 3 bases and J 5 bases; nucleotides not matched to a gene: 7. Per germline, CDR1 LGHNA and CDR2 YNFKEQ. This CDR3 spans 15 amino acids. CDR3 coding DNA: TGTGCCAGCAGCCATTCGGGGCGGGAGCACAATGAGCAGTTCTTC. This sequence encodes CASSHSGREHNEQFF.

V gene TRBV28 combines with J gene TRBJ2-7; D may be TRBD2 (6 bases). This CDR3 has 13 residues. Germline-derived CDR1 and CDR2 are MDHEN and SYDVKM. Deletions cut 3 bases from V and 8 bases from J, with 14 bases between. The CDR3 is CASSFGGYGQQYF. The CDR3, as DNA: TGTGCCAGCAGTTTTGGGGGGTACGGTCAGCAGTACTTC.

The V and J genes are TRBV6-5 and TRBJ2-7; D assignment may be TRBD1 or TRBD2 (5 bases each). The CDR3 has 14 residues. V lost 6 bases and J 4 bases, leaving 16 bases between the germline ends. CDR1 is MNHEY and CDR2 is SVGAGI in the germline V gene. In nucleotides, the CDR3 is TGTGCCAGCAGCCGGGGTGACGAGGGGTACGAGCAGTACTTC. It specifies CASSRGDEGYEQYF.

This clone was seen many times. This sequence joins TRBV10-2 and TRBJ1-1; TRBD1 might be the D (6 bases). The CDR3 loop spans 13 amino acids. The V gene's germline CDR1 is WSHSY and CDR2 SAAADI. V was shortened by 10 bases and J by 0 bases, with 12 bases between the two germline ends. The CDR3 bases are TGCGCCACCTCGGACAGAATGAACACTGAAGCTTTCTTT. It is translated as CATSDRMNTEAFF.

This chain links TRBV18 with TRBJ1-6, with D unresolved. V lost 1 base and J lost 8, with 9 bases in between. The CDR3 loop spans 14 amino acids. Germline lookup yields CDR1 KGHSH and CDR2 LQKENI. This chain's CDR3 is CASSPLQQDSPLHF. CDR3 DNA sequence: TGTGCCAGCTCACCACTACAGCAGGATTCACCCCTCCACTTT.

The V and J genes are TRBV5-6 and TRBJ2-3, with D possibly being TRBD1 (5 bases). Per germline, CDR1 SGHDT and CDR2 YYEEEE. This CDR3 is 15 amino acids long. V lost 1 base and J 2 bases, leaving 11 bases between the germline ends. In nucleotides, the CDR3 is TGTGCCAGCAGCTTGAGACAGCTTTACACAGATACGCAGTATTTT. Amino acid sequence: CASSLRQLYTDTQYF. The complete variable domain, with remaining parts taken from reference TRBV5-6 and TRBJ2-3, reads DAGVTQSPTHLIKTRGQQVTLRCSPKSGHDTVSWYQQALGQGPQFIFQYYEEEERQRGNFPDRFSGHQFPNYSSELNVNALLLGDSALYLCASSLRQLYTDTQYFGPGTRLTVL.

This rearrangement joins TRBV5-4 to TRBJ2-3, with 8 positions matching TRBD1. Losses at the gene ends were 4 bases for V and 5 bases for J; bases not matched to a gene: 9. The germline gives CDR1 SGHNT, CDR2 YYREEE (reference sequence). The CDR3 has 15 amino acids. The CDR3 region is CASSLPGQDLDTQYF. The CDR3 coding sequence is TGTGCCAGCAGCCTACCGGGACAGGATCTAGATACGCAGTATTTT. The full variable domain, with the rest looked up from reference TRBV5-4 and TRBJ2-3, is ETGVTQSPTHLIKTRGQQVTLRCSSQSGHNTVSWYQQALGQGPQFIFQYYREEENGRGNFPPRFSGLQFPNYSSELNVNALELDDSALYLCASSLPGQDLDTQYFGPGTRLTVL.

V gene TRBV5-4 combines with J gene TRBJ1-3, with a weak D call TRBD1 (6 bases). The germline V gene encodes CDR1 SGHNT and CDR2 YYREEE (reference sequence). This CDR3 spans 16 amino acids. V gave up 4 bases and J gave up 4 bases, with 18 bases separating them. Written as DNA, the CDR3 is TGTGCCAGCAGCCCTTCGGACAGAGCTGCAGGAAACACCATATATTTT. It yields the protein CASSPSDRAAGNTIYF.

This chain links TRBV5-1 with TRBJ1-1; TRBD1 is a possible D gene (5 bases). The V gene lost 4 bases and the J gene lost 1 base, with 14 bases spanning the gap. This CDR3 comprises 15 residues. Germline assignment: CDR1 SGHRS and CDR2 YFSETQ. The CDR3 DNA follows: TGCGCCAGCAGCCTAGGGGTCCCGGCGAACACTGAAGCTTTCTTT. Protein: CASSLGVPANTEAFF.

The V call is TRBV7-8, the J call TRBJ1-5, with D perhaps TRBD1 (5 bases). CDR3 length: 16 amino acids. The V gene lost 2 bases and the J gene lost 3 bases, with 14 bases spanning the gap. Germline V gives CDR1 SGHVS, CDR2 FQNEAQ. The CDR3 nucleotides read TGTGCCAGCAGCTTATCCCCCTTAGGGACCAATCAGCCCCAGCATTTT. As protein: CASSLSPLGTNQPQHF.

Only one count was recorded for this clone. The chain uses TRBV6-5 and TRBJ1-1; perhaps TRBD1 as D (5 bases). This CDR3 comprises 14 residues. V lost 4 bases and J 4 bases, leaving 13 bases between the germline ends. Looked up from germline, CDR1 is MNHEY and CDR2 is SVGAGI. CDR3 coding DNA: TGTGCCAGCAGTTCCAGGGCAAGTGGCACTGAAGCTTTCTTT. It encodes CASSSRASGTEAFF.

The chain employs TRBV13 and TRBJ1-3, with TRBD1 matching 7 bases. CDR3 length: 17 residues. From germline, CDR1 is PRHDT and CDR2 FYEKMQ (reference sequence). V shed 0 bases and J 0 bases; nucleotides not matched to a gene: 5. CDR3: CASSLGGRGYSGNTIYF. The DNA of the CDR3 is TGTGCCAGCAGCTTAGGAGGCAGGGGGTACTCTGGAAACACCATATATTTT.